The 13 T cell receptor beta chains below all came from one sample that was sequenced in a study of Tregs in tolerant kidney transplant recipients. Produced via immunoSEQ multiplex PCR; TCRdb's table is partial and in-frame only. The sample holds around 20,000 clones; roughly four fifths are singletons and the top ten take over 2%. Sequences were obtained from Tregs from blood. These receptor sequences come from a human donor in good health.

The rearrangement links TRBV18 to TRBJ1-5; TRBD1 matches at 9 bases. With 5 bases clipped from V and 7 bases from J, the junction kept 9 bases outside the gene matches. The CDR3 spans 15 residues. Germline loops: CDR1 KGHSH, CDR2 LQKENI. In DNA, the CDR3 is TGTGCCAGCTCATACGGACAGGGGAGGAACCAGCCCCAGCATTTT. Protein sequence: CASSYGQGRNQPQHF.

The chain combines TRBV12-5 with TRBJ2-3, with no clear D. The CDR3 extends over 12 amino acids. Trimming removed 5 bases at V and 6 bases at J, with 9 bases between. CDR1 is LGHNT and CDR2 is FRNRAP in the germline V gene. The CDR3 DNA follows: TGTGCTAGTGGTAGGGATACGGATACGCAGTATTTT. It yields the protein CASGRDTDTQYF. Looking up the rest from reference TRBV12-5 and TRBJ2-3 gives the full variable domain: DARVTQTPRHKVTEMGQEVTMRCQPILGHNTVFWYRQTMMQGLELLAYFRNRAPLDDSGMPKDRFSAEMPDATLATLKIQPSEPRDSAVYFCASGRDTDTQYFGPGTRLTVL.

The table lists this clone with a count of one. This chain connects TRBV7-9 to TRBJ2-3; unclear D gene. Germline V gene lookup returns CDR1 SEHNR and CDR2 FQNEAQ (reference sequence). The ends were cut back, 0 bases at V and 4 bases at J, with 14 bases in the middle. This CDR3 is built from 16 residues. The CDR3 nucleotides read TGTGCCAGCAGCTTAGCGCTGGCCATTGATGCAGATACGCAGTATTTT. Its translation is CASSLALAIDADTQYF.

This clone appeared once. V and J are TRBV7-2 and TRBJ1-4; maybe TRBD1 (5 bases). CDR1 SGHTA and CDR2 FQGNSA come from the germline V gene. This CDR3 is 14 amino acids long. V was shortened by 5 bases and J by 8 bases, with 15 bases between the two germline ends. The CDR3 DNA sequence: TGTGCCAGCAGCCAGCGGGGGGGTCGAGAAAAACTGTTTTTT. As protein: CASSQRGGREKLFF.

J is TRBJ1-1 and V is TRBV13, with no clear D. Germline assignment: CDR1 PRHDT and CDR2 FYEKMQ (reference sequence). Trimming stripped 4 bases from V and 1 base from J, with 10 bases between. The CDR3 consists of 14 residues. CDR3 sequence reads: CASSSYGENTEAFF. As DNA, the CDR3 is TGTGCCAGCAGCTCATATGGGGAGAACACTGAAGCTTTCTTT.

As for this clone: Germline is not matched at one junction end, which may reflect a read error. V is TRBV7-9 and J is TRBJ2-5; D remains ambiguous. The CDR3 consists of 14 residues. The germline V gene has CDR1 SEHNR and CDR2 FQNEAQ (reference sequence). The CDR3 DNA reads TGTGCCAGCAGCCGTCGAGGTTACCAAGGGACCCAGTACTTC. The encoded protein is CASSRRGYQGTQYF.

This chain connects TRBV7-9 to TRBJ1-3; D not resolved. This CDR3 region has 14 residues. Germline V CDR1 and CDR2: SEHNR, FQNEAQ (reference sequence). Between the trimmed V and J ends, which lost 1 base and 8 bases, there was a span of 12 bases. This CDR3 reads CASSLGIREDTIYF. As DNA, the CDR3 is TGTGCCAGCAGCTTAGGAATAAGGGAGGACACCATATATTTT.

This clone was picked up one time. One end of the junction is discordant with germline, which a read error may explain. The chain recombines TRBV30 with TRBJ2-1; D ambiguous. The CDR3 extends over 16 amino acids. The germline gives CDR1 GTSNPN, CDR2 SVGIG (reference sequence). The CDR3 DNA sequence: TGTGCCGCCCAATCCCGGTTGGGTACTTCCTACAGTGAGCAGTTCTTC. Encoded protein: CAAQSRLGTSYSEQFF.

The chain couples TRBV11-3 to TRBJ2-1, with D possibly TRBD1 on 5 matching bases. The CDR3 runs 10 residues. The ends were cut back, 2 bases at V and 12 bases at J, with 5 bases in the middle. Germline V CDR1 and CDR2: SGHNT, YENEEA. CDR3 bases: TGTGCCAGCAGCTTAACAGGGCAGTTCTTC. It specifies CASSLTGQFF.

The chain employs TRBV7-9 and TRBJ2-7, with TRBD2 identical over 7 bases. CDR1 SEHNR and CDR2 FQNEAQ come from the germline V gene (reference sequence). CDR3 length equals 16 residues. J was trimmed by 0 bases and V by 4 bases; bases with no gene match: 9. CDR3 sequence reads: CASSSGTKKHSYEQYF. DNA for the CDR3: TGTGCCAGCAGCTCAGGGACTAAAAAACACTCCTACGAGCAGTACTTC.

This chain uses TRBV18 with TRBJ2-3; TRBD2 agrees at 12 bases. J gave up 3 bases and V 6 bases, and 4 bases lay outside the gene matches. CDR3 length: 15 amino acids. The germline CDR1 and CDR2 sequences are KGHSH and LQKENI. Here the CDR3 reads CASSPTSGGTDTQYF. The CDR3 DNA follows: TGTGCCAGCTCTCCGACTAGCGGGGGAACAGATACGCAGTATTTT.

The chain recombines TRBV7-2 with TRBJ2-7; a weak D match, TRBD1 (6 bases). This CDR3 has 11 amino acids. Germline V gene data show CDR1 as SGHTA and CDR2 as FQGNSA. Trimming took off 5 bases at V and 6 bases at J, with 8 bases between the two ends. The CDR3 nucleotides read TGTGCCAGCAGCCAAGGGGGCGAGCAGTACTTC. Translation: CASSQGGEQYF.

V gene TRBV7-9 combines with J gene TRBJ2-5, with 9 bases that match TRBD1. The germline gives CDR1 SEHNR, CDR2 FQNEAQ (reference sequence). The CDR3 is made up of 16 amino acids. Trimming at V came to 5 bases and at J to 4 bases, leaving 11 bases not matched to a gene. CDR3 sequence reads: CASSPSLGQGLETQYF. As DNA, the CDR3 is TGTGCCAGCAGCCCGTCATTAGGACAGGGGCTAGAGACCCAGTACTTC.